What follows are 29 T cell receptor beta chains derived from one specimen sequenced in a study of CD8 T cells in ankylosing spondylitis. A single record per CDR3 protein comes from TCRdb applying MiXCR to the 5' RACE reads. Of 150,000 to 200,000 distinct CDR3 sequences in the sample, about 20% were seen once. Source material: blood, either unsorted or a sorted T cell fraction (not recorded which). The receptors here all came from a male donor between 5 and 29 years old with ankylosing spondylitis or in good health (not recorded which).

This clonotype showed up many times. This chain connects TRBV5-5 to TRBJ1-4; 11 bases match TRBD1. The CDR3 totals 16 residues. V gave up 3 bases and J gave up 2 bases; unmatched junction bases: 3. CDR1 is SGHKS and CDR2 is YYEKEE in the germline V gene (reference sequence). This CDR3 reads CASSYGTGGTNEKLFF. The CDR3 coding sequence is TGTGCCAGCAGCTACGGGACAGGGGGTACTAATGAAAAACTGTTTTTT.

The CDR3 region has the DNA TGCGCCAGCAGCTTGGAGACAGGGAGGAATGAGCAGTTCTTC. Translation: CASSLETGRNEQFF. V and J are TRBV5-1 and TRBJ2-1, with D perhaps TRBD1 (7 bases). This CDR3 spans 14 amino acids. V was trimmed by 0 bases and J by 7 bases, leaving 11 bases between them. Germline V gives CDR1 SGHRS, CDR2 YFSETQ. Full variable domain (missing parts from reference TRBV5-1 and TRBJ2-1): KAGVTQTPRYLIKTRGQQVTLSCSPISGHRSVSWYQQTPGQGLQFLFEYFSETQRNKGNFPGRFSGRQFSNSRSEMNVSTLELGDSALYLCASSLETGRNEQFFGPGTRLTVL.

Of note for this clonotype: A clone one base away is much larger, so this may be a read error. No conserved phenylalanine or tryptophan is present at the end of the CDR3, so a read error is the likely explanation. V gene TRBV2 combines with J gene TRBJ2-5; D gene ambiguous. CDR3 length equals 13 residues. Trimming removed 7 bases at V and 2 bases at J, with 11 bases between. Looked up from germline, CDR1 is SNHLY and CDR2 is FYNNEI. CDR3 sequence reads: CASTRQIQETQYC. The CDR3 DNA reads TGTGCCAGCACACGGCAGATACAAGAGACCCAGTACTGC.

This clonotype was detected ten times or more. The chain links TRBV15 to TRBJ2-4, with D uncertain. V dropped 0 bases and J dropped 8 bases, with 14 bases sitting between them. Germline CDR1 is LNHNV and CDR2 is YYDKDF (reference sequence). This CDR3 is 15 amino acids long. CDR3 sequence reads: CATSRDFGGRDIQYF. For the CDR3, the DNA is TGTGCCACCAGCAGAGATTTCGGCGGTCGGGACATTCAGTACTTC.

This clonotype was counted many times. CDR3 residues: CASSEGLADTDTQYF. Here the CDR3 DNA reads TGTGCCAGCAGTGAAGGACTAGCGGACACAGATACGCAGTATTTT. This chain uses TRBV2 with TRBJ2-3, with 9 bases lining up with TRBD2. This CDR3 comprises 15 residues. V lost 1 base and J lost 2; bases outside the gene matches: 1. Germline CDR1 is SNHLY and CDR2 is FYNNEI.

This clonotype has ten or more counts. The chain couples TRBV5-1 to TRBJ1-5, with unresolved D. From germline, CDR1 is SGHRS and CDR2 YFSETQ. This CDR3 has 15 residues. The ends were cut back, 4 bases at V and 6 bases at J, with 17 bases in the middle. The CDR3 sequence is CASSRLTGLLQPQHF. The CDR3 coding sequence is TGCGCCAGCAGCCGATTGACCGGTCTCCTTCAGCCCCAGCATTTT.

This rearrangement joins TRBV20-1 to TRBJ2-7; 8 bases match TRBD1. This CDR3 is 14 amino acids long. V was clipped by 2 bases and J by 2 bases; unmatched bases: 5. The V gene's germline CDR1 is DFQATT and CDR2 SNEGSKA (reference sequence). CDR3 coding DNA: TGCAGTGCTAGACCCGGGACAGGTACCTACGAGCAGTACTTC. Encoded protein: CSARPGTGTYEQYF.

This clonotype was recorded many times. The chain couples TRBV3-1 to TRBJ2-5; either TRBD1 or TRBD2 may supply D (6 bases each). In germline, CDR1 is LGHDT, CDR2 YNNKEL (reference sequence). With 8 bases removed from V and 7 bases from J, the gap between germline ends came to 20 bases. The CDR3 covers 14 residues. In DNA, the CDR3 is TGTGCCAGCTGCCTCGGAGAAGGGGGAGGGACCCAGTACTTC. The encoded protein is CASCLGEGGGTQYF.

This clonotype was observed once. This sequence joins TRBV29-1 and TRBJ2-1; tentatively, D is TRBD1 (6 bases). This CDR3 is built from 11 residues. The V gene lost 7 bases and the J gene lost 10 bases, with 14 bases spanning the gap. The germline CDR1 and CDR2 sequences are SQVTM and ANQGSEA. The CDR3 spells CSAEGQNEQFF. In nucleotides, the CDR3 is TGCAGCGCAGAGGGACAAAACGAGCAGTTCTTC.

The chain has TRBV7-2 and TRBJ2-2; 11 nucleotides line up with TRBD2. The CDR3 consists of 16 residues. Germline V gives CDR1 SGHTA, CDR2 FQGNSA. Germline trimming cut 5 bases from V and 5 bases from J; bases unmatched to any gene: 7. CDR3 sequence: CASSLTSGSGTGELFF. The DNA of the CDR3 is TGTGCCAGCAGCCTAACTAGCGGGAGTGGAACCGGGGAGCTGTTTTTT.

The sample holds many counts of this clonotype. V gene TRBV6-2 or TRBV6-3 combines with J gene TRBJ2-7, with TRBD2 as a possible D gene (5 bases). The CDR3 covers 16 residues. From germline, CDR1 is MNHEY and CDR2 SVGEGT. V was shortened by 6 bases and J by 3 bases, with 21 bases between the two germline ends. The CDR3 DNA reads TGTGCCAGCAGCCCCTATACTGGGAGCGCTGTCTACGAGCAGTACTTC. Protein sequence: CASSPYTGSAVYEQYF.

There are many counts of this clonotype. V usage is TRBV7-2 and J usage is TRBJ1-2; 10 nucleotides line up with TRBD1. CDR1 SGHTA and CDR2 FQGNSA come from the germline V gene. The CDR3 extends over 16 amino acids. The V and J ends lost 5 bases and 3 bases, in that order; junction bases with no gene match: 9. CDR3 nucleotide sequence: TGTGCCAGCAGCCCTACCTGGGACAGGGGAGACTATGGCTACACCTTC. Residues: CASSPTWDRGDYGYTF. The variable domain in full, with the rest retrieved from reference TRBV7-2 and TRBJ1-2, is GAGVSQSPSNKVTEKGKDVELRCDPISGHTALYWYRQSLGQGLEFLIYFQGNSAPDKSGLPSDRFSAERTGGSVSTLTIQRTQQEDSAVYLCASSPTWDRGDYGYTFGSGTRLTVV.

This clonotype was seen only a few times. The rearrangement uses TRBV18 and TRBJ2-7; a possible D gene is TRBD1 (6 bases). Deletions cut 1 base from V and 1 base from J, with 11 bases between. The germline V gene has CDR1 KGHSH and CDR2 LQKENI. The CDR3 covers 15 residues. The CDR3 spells CASSPRQGPSYEQYF. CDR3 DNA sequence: TGTGCCAGCTCACCACGGCAGGGGCCTTCCTACGAGCAGTACTTC.

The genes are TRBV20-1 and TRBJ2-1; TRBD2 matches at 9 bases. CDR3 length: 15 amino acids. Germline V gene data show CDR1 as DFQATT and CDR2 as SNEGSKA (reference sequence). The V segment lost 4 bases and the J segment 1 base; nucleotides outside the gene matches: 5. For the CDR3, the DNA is TGCAGTGCTACCGGACTAGCGCGATCCTACAATGAGCAGTTCTTC. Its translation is CSATGLARSYNEQFF.

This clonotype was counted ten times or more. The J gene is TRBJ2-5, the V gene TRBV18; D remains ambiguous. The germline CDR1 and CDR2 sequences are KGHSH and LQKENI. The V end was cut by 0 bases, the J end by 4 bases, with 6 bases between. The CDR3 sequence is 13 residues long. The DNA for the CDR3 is TGTGCCAGCTCACCACCAAGGGCAGAGACCCAGTACTTC. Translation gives CASSPPRAETQYF.

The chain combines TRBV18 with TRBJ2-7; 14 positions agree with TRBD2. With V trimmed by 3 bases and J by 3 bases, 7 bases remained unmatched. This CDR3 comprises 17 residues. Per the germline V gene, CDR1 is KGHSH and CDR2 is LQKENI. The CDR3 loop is CASSPQGTSGRGYEQYV. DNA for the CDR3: TGTGCCAGCTCACCCCAGGGGACTAGCGGGAGAGGCTACGAGCAGTACGTC.

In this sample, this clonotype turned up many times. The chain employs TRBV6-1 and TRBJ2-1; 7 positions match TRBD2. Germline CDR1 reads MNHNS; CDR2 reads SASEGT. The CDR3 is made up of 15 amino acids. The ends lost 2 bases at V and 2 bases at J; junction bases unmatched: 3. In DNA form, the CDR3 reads TGTGCCAGCAGTGAATCGAGCGGGGCCTACAATGAGCAGTTCTTC. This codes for CASSESSGAYNEQFF.

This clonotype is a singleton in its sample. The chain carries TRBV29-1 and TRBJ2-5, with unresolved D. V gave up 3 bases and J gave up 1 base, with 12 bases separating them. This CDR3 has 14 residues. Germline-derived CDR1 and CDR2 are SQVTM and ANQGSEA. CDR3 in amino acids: CSVDSSRVQETQYF. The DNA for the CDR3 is TGCAGCGTTGACAGCTCTAGGGTCCAAGAGACCCAGTACTTC.

Here the CDR3 DNA reads TGCAGTGCTAGAGCAGGGGTCGAGCAGTTCTTC. The encoded protein is CSARAGVEQFF. The chain joins TRBV20-1 to TRBJ2-1; TRBD1 is a possible D gene (6 bases). Germline CDR1 and CDR2: DFQATT and SNEGSKA (reference sequence). This CDR3 contains 11 residues. V lost 1 base and J 10 bases, leaving 8 bases between the germline ends.

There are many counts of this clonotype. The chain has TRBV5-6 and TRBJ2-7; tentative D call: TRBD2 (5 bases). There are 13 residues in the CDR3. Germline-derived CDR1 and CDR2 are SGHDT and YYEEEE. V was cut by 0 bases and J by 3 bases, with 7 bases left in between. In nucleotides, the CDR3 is TGTGCCAGCAGCTTGGCTAGCAGCTACGAGCAGTACTTC. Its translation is CASSLASSYEQYF.

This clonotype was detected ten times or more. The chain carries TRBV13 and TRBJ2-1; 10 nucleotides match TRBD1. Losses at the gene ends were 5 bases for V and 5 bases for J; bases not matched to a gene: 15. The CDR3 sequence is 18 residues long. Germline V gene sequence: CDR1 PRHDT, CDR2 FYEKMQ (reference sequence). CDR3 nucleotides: TGTGCCAGCAGCACGAAAGGGGGGGGGACAGGGGCTAACAATGAGCAGTTCTTC. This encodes CASSTKGGGTGANNEQFF.

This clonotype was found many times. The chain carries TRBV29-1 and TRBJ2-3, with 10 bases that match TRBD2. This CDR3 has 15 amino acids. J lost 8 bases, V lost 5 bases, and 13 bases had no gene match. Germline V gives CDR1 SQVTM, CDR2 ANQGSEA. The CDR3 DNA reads TGCAGCGTTCGTCGGGGGCTAGCGGGAGTAGGTACGCAGTATTTT. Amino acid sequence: CSVRRGLAGVGTQYF.

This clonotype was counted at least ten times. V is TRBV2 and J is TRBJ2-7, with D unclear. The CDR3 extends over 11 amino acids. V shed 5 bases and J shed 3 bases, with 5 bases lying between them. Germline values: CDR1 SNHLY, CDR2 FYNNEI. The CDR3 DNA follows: TGTGCCAGCAGTATCCTCTACGAGCAGTACTTC. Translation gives CASSILYEQYF.

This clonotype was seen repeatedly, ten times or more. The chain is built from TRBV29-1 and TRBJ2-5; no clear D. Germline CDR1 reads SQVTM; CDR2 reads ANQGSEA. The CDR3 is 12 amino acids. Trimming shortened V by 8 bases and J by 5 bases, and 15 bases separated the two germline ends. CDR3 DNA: TGCAGCCTGTTGGATGGATCCGAGACCCAGTACTTC. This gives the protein CSLLDGSETQYF.

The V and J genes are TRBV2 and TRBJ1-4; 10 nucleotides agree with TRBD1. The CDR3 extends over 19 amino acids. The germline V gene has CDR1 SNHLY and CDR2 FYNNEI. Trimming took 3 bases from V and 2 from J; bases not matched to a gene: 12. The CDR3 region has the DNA TGTGCCAGCAGTGACGCGGGACAGGGGTTTAAGAGGACTAATGAAAAACTGTTTTTT. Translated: CASSDAGQGFKRTNEKLFF.

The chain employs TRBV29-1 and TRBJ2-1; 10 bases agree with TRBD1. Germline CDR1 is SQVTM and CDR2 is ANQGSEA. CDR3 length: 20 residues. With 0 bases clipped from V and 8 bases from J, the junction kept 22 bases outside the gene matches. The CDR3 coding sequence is TGCAGCGTTGAAGATCGGACCGGGACAGGGGATGTACTCCCCGCGGATGAGCAGTTCTTC. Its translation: CSVEDRTGTGDVLPADEQFF.

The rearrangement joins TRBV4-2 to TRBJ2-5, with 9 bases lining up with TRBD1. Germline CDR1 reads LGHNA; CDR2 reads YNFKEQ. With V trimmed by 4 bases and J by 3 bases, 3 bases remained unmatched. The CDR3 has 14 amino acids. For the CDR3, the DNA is TGTGCCAGCAGCCCGCGGACAGGGGAAGAGACCCAGTACTTC. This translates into CASSPRTGEETQYF.

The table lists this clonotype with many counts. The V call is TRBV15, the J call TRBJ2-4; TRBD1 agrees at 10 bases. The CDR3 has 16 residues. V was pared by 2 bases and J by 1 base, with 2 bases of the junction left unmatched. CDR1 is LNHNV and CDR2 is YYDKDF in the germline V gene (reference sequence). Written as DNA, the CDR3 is TGTGCCACCAGCAGACCGGGACAGGGGGCCAAAAACATTCAGTACTTC. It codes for CATSRPGQGAKNIQYF.

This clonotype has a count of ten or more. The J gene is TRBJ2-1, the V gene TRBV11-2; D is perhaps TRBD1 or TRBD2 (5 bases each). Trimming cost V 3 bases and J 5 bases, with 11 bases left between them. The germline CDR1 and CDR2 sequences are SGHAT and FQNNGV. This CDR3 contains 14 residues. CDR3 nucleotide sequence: TGTGCCAGCAGCTTTCACAGGCGGGACAATGAGCAGTTCTTC. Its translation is CASSFHRRDNEQFF.